Sequencing of this T cell receptor beta chain was carried out in a study of regulatory T cells in long-lasting Graves disease. Stated time point: persistent/refractory GD, antithyroid drugs over 5 years with positive TRAb. From PBMCs, RNA was extracted and then used to make the TCR library. Into tubes containing EDTA, roughly 10 milliliters of peripheral blood were drawn. Trimming at V came to 8 bases and at J to 5 bases, leaving 9 bases not matched to a gene. Germline V gene data show CDR1 as SNHLY and CDR2 as FYNNEI. This CDR3 is built from 14 residues. This clonotype was counted at least ten times. Sequencing libraries for TCR beta were prepared with iRepertoire HTBI primers and Arm-PCR of CDR3 regions. Each CDR3 protein gets one entry after TCRdb re-called the multiplex PCR reads with MiXCR. The sample holds approximately 470,000 distinct CDR3 sequences, roughly 20% seen once.

The chain uses TRBV2 and TRBJ2-5; the match to TRBD1 covers 9 bases. The sequencing used peripheral blood mononuclear cells (PBMCs), collected when the disease was refractory, from a patient treated with antithyroid drugs. This clonotype was obtained from a female donor with Graves disease. CDR3 nucleotide sequence: TGTGCCAGCCGGGACAGGGAGTTGAAGGAGACCCAGTACTTC. It encodes CASRDRELKETQYF.